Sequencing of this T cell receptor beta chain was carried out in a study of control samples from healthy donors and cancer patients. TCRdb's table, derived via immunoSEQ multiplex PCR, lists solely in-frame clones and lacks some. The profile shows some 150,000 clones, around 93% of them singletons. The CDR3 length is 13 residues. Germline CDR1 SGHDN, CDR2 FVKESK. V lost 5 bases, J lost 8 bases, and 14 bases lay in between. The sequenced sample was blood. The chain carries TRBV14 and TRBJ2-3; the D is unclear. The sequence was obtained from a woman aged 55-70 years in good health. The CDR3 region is CASSSVSLATQYF. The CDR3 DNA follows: TGTGCCAGCAGCTCAGTATCATTAGCTACGCAGTATTTT.